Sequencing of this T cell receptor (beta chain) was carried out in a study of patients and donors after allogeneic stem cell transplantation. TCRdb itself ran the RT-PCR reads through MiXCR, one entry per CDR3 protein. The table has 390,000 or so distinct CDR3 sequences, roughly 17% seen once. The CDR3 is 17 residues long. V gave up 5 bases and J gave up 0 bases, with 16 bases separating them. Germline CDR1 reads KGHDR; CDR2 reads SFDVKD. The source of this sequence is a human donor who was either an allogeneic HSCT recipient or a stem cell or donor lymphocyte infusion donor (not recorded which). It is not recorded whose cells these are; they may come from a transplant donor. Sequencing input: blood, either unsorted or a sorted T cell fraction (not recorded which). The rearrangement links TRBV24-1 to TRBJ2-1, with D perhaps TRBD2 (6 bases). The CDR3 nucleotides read TGTGCCACCAGTGCTGGCGGGAAACACGTCTCCTACAATGAGCAGTTCTTC. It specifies CATSAGGKHVSYNEQFF.